This entry features one TCR beta chain sequence. These data come from a study of blood T cell repertoires in COVID-19. The V gene lost 6 bases and the J gene lost 0 bases, with 8 bases spanning the gap. The CDR3 has 13 residues. In germline, CDR1 is SGHTA, CDR2 FQGNSA. Data came from immunoSEQ multiplex PCR; TCRdb stores just in-frame clones and leaves some out. The sample includes over 80,000 clones, approximately 91% seen only once; the top ten take 2.9%. This sequence joins TRBV7-2 and TRBJ1-1; D is ambiguous. The sequenced sample was peripheral blood. The clonotype was recovered from a woman at least 80 years old with acute or convalescent COVID-19. CDR3 in amino acids: CASSSRVNTEAFF. The CDR3, as DNA: TGTGCCAGCAGTTCCCGGGTGAACACTGAAGCTTTCTTT.